Sequencing of this T cell receptor beta chain was carried out in a study of blood T cell repertoires in COVID-19. About the study: From the United States, Italy and Spain came samples of acute and convalescent COVID-19. T cells, B-cell-depleted T cells, or PBMCs provided the cDNA or gDNA that served as material.

J gave up 4 bases and V 0 bases, and 2 bases lay outside the gene matches. Germline CDR1 and CDR2: SGHAT and FQNNGV. CDR3 length equals 15 residues. Original processing notes: Amplified reference gene primers provided the basis for estimating nucleated cell counts. The method was immunoSEQ multiplex PCR; TCRdb's version includes in-frame clones alone and lacks a portion of them. V and J calls and clone size are those listed in that table; D and trimming were worked out from the DNA. The sample contains some 200,000 clones, around 80% of which appear only once. The receptor was isolated from a woman in her sixties or seventies with acute or convalescent COVID-19. V usage is TRBV11-2 and J usage is TRBJ2-7; 11 nucleotides match TRBD2. The sample consisted of peripheral blood. For the CDR3, the DNA is TGTGCCAGCAGCTTAGAGCTAGCGGGGGGATACGAGCAGTACTTC. Translation: CASSLELAGGYEQYF. Looking up the rest from reference TRBV11-2 and TRBJ2-7 gives the full variable domain: EAGVAQSPRYKIIEKRQSVAFWCNPISGHATLYWYQQILGQGPKLLIQFQNNGVVDDSQLPKDRFSAERLKGVDSTLKIQPAKLEDSAVYLCASSLELAGGYEQYFGPGTRLTVT.